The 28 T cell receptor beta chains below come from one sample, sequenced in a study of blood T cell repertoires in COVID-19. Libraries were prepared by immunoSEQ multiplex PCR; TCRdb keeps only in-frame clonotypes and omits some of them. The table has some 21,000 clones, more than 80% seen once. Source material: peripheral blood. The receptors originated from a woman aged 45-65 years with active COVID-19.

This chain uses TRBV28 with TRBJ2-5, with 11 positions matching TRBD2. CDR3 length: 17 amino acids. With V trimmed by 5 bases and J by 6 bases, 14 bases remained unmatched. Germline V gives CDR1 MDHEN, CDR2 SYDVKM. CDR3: CASSLLAGGPFGQTQYF. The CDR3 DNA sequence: TGTGCCAGCAGTCTCCTAGCGGGAGGCCCGTTTGGGCAGACCCAGTACTTC.

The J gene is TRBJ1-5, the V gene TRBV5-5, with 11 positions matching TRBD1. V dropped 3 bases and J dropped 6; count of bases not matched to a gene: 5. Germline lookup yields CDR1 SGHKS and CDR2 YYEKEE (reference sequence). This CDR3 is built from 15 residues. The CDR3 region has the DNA TGTGCCAGCAGCTACGGACAGGGGGCCGGTCAGCCCCAGCATTTT. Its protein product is CASSYGQGAGQPQHF.

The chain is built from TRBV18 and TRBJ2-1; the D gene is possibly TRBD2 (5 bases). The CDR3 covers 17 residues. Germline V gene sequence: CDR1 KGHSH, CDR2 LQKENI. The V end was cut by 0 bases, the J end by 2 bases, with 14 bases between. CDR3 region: CASSPPALVFPYNEQFF. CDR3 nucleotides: TGTGCCAGCTCACCACCTGCACTAGTGTTCCCCTACAATGAGCAGTTCTTC.

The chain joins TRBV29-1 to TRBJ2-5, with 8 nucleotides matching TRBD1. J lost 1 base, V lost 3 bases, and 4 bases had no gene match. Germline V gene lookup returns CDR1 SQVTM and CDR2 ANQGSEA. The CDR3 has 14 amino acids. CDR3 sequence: CSVDRDRSQETQYF. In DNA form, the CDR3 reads TGCAGCGTTGATCGGGACAGGTCCCAAGAGACCCAGTACTTC.

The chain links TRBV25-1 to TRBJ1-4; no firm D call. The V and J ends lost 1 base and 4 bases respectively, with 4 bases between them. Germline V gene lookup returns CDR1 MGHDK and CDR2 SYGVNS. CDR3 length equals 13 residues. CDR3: CASSESGNEKLFF. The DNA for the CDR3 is TGTGCCAGCAGTGAATCGGGTAATGAAAAACTGTTTTTT. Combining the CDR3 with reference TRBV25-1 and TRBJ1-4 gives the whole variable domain EADIYQTPRYLVIGTGKKITLECSQTMGHDKMYWYQQDPGMELHLIHYSYGVNSTEKGDLSSESTVSRIRTEHFPLTLESARPSHTSQYLCASSESGNEKLFFGSGTQLSVL.

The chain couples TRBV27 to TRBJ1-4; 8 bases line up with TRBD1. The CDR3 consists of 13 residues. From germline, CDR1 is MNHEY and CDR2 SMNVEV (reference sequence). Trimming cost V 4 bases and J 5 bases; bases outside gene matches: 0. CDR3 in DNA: TGTGCCAGCAGTTACAGGGGGAATGAAAAACTGTTTTTT. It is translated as CASSYRGNEKLFF.

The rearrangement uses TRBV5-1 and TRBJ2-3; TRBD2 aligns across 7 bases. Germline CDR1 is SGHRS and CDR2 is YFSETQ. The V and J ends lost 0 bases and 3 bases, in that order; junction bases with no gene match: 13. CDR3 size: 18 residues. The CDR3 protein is CASSLGMRGGPGTDTQYF. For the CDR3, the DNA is TGCGCCAGCAGCTTGGGTATGCGGGGAGGGCCTGGGACAGATACGCAGTATTTT.

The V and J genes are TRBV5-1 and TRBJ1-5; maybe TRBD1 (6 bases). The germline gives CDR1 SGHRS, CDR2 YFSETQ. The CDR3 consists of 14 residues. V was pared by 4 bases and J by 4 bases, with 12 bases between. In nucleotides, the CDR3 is TGCGCCAGCAGCACAGGACAGTTAAATCAGCCCCAGCATTTT. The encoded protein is CASSTGQLNQPQHF.

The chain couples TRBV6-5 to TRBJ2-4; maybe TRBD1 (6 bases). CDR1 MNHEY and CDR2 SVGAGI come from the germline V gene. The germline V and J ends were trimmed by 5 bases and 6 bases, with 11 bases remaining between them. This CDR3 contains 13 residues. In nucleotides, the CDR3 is TGTGCCAGCAGTCGGACAGATTTAAACATTCAGTACTTC. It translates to CASSRTDLNIQYF.

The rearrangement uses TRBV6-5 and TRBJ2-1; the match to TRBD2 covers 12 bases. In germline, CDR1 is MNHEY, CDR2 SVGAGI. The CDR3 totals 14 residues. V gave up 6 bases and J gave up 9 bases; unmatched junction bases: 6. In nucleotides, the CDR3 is TGTGCCAGCAGACTAGCGGGAGGCTCGGGTGAGCAGTTCTTC. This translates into CASRLAGGSGEQFF.

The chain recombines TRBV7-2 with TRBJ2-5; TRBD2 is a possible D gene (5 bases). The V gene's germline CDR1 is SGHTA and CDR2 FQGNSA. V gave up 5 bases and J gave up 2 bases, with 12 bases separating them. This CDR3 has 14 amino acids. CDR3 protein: CASSPPGSQETQYF. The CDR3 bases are TGTGCCAGCAGCCCCCCGGGATCACAAGAGACCCAGTACTTC.

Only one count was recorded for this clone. Here the CDR3 DNA reads TGTGCCTGGAGTGTAGTGAGCGCCGCGCAGTATTTT. Translated: CAWSVVSAAQYF. V is TRBV30 and J is TRBJ2-3, with D hard to call. V was clipped by 0 bases and J by 10 bases, with 11 bases between them. This CDR3 is built from 12 residues. Germline CDR1 is GTSNPN and CDR2 is SVGIG (reference sequence).

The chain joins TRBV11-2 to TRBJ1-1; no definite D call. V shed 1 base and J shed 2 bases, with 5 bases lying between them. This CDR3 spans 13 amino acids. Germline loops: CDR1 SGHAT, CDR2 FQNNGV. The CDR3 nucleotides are TGTGCCAGCAGCTTAGTATCCAACACTGAAGCTTTCTTT. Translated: CASSLVSNTEAFF.

The CDR3 DNA is TGTGCCAGTAGTAGCACAGGACTATTAGGGACCGGGGAGCTGTTTTTT. This translates into CASSSTGLLGTGELFF. The gene calls are TRBV19 and TRBJ2-2, with D perhaps TRBD2 (6 bases). With 4 bases removed from V and 5 bases from J, the gap between germline ends came to 17 bases. Germline CDR1 is LNHDA and CDR2 is SQIVND (reference sequence). The CDR3 consists of 16 residues. The complete variable domain, with remaining parts taken from reference TRBV19 and TRBJ2-2, reads DGGITQSPKYLFRKEGQNVTLSCEQNLNHDAMYWYRQDPGQGLRLIYYSQIVNDFQKGDIAEGYSVSREKKESFPLTVTSAQKNPTAFYLCASSSTGLLGTGELFFGEGSRLTVL.

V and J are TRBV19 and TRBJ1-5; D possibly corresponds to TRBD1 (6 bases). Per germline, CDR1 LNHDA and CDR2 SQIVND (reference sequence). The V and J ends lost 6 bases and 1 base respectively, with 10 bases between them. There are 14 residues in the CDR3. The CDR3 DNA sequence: TGTGCCAGTAGCGCCGGGACAAGCAATCAGCCCCAGCATTTT. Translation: CASSAGTSNQPQHF.

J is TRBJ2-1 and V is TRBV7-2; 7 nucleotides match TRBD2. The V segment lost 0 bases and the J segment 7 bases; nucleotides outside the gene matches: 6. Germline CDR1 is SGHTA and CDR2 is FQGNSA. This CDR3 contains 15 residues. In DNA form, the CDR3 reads TGTGCCAGCAGCTTAGCGACTAGCTTCTCGAATGAGCAGTTCTTC. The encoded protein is CASSLATSFSNEQFF.

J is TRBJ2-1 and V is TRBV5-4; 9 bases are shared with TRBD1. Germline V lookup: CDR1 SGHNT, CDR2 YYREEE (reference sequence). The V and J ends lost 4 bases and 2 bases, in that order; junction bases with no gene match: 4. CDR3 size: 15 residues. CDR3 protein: CASSTGTGTYNEQFF. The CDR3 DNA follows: TGTGCCAGCAGCACCGGGACAGGGACCTACAATGAGCAGTTCTTC.

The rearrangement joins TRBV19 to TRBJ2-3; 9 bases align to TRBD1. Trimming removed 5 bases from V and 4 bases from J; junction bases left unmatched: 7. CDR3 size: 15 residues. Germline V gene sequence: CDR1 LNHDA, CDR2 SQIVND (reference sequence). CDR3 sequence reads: CASSVPGTGSDTQYF. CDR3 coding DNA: TGTGCCAGTAGTGTCCCCGGGACAGGGTCAGATACGCAGTATTTT.

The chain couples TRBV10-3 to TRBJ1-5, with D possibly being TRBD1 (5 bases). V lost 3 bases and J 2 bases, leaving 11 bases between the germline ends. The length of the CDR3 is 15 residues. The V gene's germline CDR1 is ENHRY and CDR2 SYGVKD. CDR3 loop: CAISEGQGGNQPQHF. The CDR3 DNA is TGTGCCATCAGTGAAGGGCAGGGCGGCAATCAGCCCCAGCATTTT.

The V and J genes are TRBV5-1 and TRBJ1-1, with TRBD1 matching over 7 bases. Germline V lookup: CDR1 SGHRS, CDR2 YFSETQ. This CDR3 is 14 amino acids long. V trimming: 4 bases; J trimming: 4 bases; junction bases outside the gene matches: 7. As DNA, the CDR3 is TGCGCCAGCAGCCCACAGGGGCATGGCACTGAAGCTTTCTTT. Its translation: CASSPQGHGTEAFF.

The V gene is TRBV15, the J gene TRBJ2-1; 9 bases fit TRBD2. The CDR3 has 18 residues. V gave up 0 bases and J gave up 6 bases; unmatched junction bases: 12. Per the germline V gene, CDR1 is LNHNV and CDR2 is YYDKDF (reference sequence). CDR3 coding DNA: TGTGCCACCAGCAGAGATCCCCCAGGCGGGAGGGCCTCCAATGAGCAGTTCTTC. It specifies CATSRDPPGGRASNEQFF. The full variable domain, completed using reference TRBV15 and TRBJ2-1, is DAMVIQNPRYQVTQFGKPVTLSCSQTLNHNVMYWYQQKSSQAPKLLFHYYDKDFNNEADTPDNFQSRRPNTSFCFLDIRSPGLGDTAMYLCATSRDPPGGRASNEQFFGPGTRLTVL.

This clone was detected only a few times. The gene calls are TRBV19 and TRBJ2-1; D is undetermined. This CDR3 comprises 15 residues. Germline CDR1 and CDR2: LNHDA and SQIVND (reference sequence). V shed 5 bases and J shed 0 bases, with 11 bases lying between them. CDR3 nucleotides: TGTGCCAGTAGTCCTGAGTCGAGCTCCTACAATGAGCAGTTCTTC. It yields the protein CASSPESSSYNEQFF.

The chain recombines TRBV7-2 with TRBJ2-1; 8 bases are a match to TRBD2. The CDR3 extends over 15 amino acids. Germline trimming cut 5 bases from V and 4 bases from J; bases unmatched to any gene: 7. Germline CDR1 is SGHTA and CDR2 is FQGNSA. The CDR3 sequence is CASSKEASGYNEQFF. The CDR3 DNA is TGTGCCAGCAGCAAAGAGGCTAGCGGGTACAATGAGCAGTTCTTC.

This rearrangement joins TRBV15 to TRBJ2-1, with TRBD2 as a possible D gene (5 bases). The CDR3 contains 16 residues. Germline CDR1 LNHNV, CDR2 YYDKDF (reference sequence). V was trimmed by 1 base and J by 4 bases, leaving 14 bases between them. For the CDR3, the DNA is TGTGCCACCAGCAGAGGCCCGGGTCCGGGGTACAATGAGCAGTTCTTC. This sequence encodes CATSRGPGPGYNEQFF.

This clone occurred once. This chain's CDR3 is CSVEGTANEKLFF. DNA for the CDR3: TGCAGCGTTGAGGGGACAGCGAATGAAAAACTGTTTTTT. The J gene is TRBJ1-4, the V gene TRBV29-1; 7 bases match TRBD1. The CDR3 totals 13 residues. Trimming cost V 3 bases and J 5 bases; bases outside gene matches: 3. The V gene's germline CDR1 is SQVTM and CDR2 ANQGSEA. Looking up the rest from reference TRBV29-1 and TRBJ1-4 gives the full variable domain: SAVISQKPSRDICQRGTSLTIQCQVDSQVTMMFWYRQQPGQSLTLIATANQGSEATYESGFVIDKFPISRPNLTFSTLTVSNMSPEDSSIYLCSVEGTANEKLFFGSGTQLSVL.

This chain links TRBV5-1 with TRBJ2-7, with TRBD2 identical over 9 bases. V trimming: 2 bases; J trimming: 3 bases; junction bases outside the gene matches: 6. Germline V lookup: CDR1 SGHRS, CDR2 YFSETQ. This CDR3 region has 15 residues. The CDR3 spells CASSLISGSGYEQYF. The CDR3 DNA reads TGCGCCAGCAGCTTAATTAGCGGGAGTGGCTACGAGCAGTACTTC.

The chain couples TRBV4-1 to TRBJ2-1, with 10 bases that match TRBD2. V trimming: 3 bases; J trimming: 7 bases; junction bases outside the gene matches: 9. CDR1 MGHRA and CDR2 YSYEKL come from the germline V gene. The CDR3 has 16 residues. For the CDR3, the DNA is TGCGCCAGCAGCCAGGTGGAAGCGGGAGGGCAGAATGAGCAGTTCTTC. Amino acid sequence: CASSQVEAGGQNEQFF.

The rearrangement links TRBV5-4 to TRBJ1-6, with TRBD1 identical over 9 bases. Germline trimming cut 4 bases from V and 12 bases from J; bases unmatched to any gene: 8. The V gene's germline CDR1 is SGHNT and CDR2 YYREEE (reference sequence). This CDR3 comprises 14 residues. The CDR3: CASSKGQGIGPLHF. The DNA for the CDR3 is TGTGCCAGCAGCAAGGGACAGGGTATAGGACCCCTCCACTTT.